This T cell receptor beta chain was recorded in a study of shared clonotypes between healthy human individuals. Into CD45RA+ naive and CD45RA-negative memory subsets, the CD4+ cells were split. With 1 base clipped from V and 10 bases from J, the junction kept 9 bases outside the gene matches. The CDR3 is 15 amino acids. The germline V gene encodes CDR1 KGHSH and CDR2 LQKENI. Assay execution proceeded at the deep level. Sorted-subset replicate PCR reactions were performed with approximately 200 ng DNA, corresponding to roughly 29,000 T cell genomes. Per the original data handling: Junction-only sequences produced by ImmunoSEQ had no quality scores, so filtering differed. Clones were read by immunoSEQ multiplex PCR, and TCRdb kept only the in-frame ones, dropping some. The DNA was the basis for D and trimming; V, J and clone size are from that table. The sample contains about 1 million clones, 75% to 85% of which appear only once.

Sequencing was performed on memory CD4+ T cells from PBMCs. Subset: CD45RA-negative fraction. This TCR was recovered from a man younger than 35 in good health. Some clones in this sample may be carry-over from other donors' samples. The chain employs TRBV18 and TRBJ1-1; 10 bases align to TRBD1. The CDR3 loop is CASSPRADRGQGAFF. The DNA of the CDR3 is TGTGCCAGCTCACCACGGGCTGACAGGGGGCAAGGAGCTTTCTTT.